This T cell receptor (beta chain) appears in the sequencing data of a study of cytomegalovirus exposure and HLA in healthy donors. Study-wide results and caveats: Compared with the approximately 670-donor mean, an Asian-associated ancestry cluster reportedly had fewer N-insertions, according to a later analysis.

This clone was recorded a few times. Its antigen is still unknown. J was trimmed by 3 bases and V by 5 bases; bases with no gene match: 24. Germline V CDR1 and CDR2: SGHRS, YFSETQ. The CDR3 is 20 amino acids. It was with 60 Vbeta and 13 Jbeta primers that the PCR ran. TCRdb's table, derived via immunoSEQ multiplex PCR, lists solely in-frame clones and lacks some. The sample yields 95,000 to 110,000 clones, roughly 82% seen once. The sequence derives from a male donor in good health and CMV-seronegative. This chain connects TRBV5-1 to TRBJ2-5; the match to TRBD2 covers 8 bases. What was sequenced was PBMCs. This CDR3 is CASRLDSSGRVSQKEETQYF. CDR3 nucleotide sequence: TGCGCCAGCAGGCTAGACAGCTCCGGGAGGGTGTCACAGAAAGAAGAGACCCAGTACTTC.